Below are 29 T cell receptor beta chains sequenced from a single sample in a study of T-cell reconstitution after alpha-beta-depleted transplantation in children. It was with unique molecular identifiers that the TCRbeta library was prepared. TCRdb ran MiXCR on the PCR reads and lists one entry per CDR3 protein. Of tens of thousands of distinct CDR3 sequences in the sample, about 9% are singletons; the top ten hold approximately 25%. Specimen: PBMCs, mostly from graft donor cells, collected 60 days after TCRalphabeta/CD19-depleted stem cell transplant. The receptor source for this set is a male patient aged 2-15 years who had a stem cell transplant for chronic granulomatous disease, so the T cells may come from the graft donor.

In this sample, this clonotype turned up many times. The J gene is TRBJ2-5, the V gene TRBV9, with 7 bases aligning to TRBD1. This CDR3 contains 15 residues. Germline values: CDR1 SGDLS, CDR2 YYNGEE. V was pared by 6 bases and J by 4 bases, with 12 bases of the junction left unmatched. The chain's CDR3 is CASNQNDRDGETQYF. The DNA for the CDR3 is TGTGCCAGCAACCAAAACGACAGGGACGGAGAGACCCAGTACTTC.

This clonotype has only a few counts. The chain recombines TRBV24-1 with TRBJ2-3, with 8 bases identical to TRBD2. Trimming took 4 bases from V and 0 from J; bases not matched to a gene: 8. Germline-derived CDR1 and CDR2 are KGHDR and SFDVKD. The CDR3 loop spans 17 amino acids. The CDR3 loop reads CATSEGAGAISTDTQYF. DNA for the CDR3: TGTGCCACCAGTGAAGGAGCGGGGGCGATAAGCACAGATACGCAGTATTTT.

This clonotype was seen a handful of times. The J gene is TRBJ2-5, the V gene TRBV18; D is unresolved. The germline CDR1 and CDR2 sequences are KGHSH and LQKENI. The CDR3 has 13 residues. The V and J ends lost 3 bases and 1 base respectively, with 6 bases between them. As DNA, the CDR3 is TGTGCCAGCTCACCGGGTGTCCAAGAGACCCAGTACTTC. Translating gives CASSPGVQETQYF.

This clonotype was seen repeatedly, ten times or more. V usage is TRBV28 and J usage is TRBJ2-4; TRBD2 might be the D (5 bases). The CDR3 covers 13 residues. V lost 2 bases and J 12 bases, leaving 14 bases between the germline ends. Germline values: CDR1 MDHEN, CDR2 SYDVKM. This CDR3 is CASSLGSERPQYF. The CDR3 DNA reads as TGTGCCAGCAGTTTAGGATCTGAGCGGCCTCAGTACTTC.

This clonotype was found many times. The V call is TRBV7-2, the J call TRBJ2-1; 8 nucleotides match TRBD2. The CDR3 sequence is 16 residues long. Germline V lookup: CDR1 SGHTA, CDR2 FQGNSA. Losses at the gene ends were 5 bases for V and 2 bases for J; bases not matched to a gene: 8. CDR3 in amino acids: CASSIKRERTYNEQFF. The CDR3 DNA reads as TGTGCCAGCAGCATAAAGCGGGAGAGGACCTACAATGAGCAGTTCTTC. Combining the CDR3 with reference TRBV7-2 and TRBJ2-1 gives the whole variable domain GAGVSQSPSNKVTEKGKDVELRCDPISGHTALYWYRQSLGQGLEFLIYFQGNSAPDKSGLPSDRFSAERTGGSVSTLTIQRTQQEDSAVYLCASSIKRERTYNEQFFGPGTRLTVL.

In its sample, this clonotype was seen many times. V gene TRBV10-3 combines with J gene TRBJ1-1, with a possible D match to TRBD1 (6 bases). This CDR3 is built from 15 residues. Deletions cut 2 bases from V and 4 bases from J, with 14 bases between. Germline V CDR1 and CDR2: ENHRY, SYGVKD. The CDR3 DNA is TGTGCCATCAGTGAGCCAAATACAGGGAGCACTGAAGCTTTCTTT. Translation: CAISEPNTGSTEAFF.

The gene calls are TRBV20-1 and TRBJ2-7, with D possibly matching TRBD1 (6 bases). There are 13 residues in the CDR3. Germline CDR1 reads DFQATT; CDR2 reads SNEGSKA (reference sequence). V shed 5 bases and J shed 0 bases, with 11 bases lying between them. CDR3 nucleotides: TGCAGTGCTGTCCGGGACAACTCCTACGAGCAGTACTTC. As protein: CSAVRDNSYEQYF.

This clonotype was detected many times. This chain connects TRBV15 to TRBJ2-3, with TRBD1 matching over 9 bases. The CDR3 is 12 amino acids. CDR1 LNHNV and CDR2 YYDKDF come from the germline V gene (reference sequence). J was trimmed by 12 bases and V by 5 bases; bases with no gene match: 6. CDR3 DNA sequence: TGTGCCACCAGCGGGGGGACAGGGCTTCAGTATTTT. This sequence encodes CATSGGTGLQYF.

As for this clonotype: The junction departs from the called germline gene at one end, perhaps through a read error. V usage is TRBV6-2 or TRBV6-3 and J usage is TRBJ2-1; D remains ambiguous. Germline V gene lookup returns CDR1 MNHEY and CDR2 SVGEGT. The CDR3 totals 14 residues. CDR3 residues: CASNSFNRYNKQFF. For the CDR3, the DNA is TGTGCCAGCAATAGCTTTAACCGATACAATAAGCAGTTCTTC.

This clonotype was seen a handful of times. The genes are TRBV7-2 and TRBJ2-7, with 7 bases fitting TRBD1. This CDR3 has 13 residues. Looked up from germline, CDR1 is SGHTA and CDR2 is FQGNSA. With V trimmed by 5 bases and J by 6 bases, 7 bases remained unmatched. For the CDR3, the DNA is TGTGCCAGCAGCCAAATACAGGGGTCCGAGCAGTACTTC. This encodes CASSQIQGSEQYF.

This clonotype turned up a few times. The V gene is TRBV11-1, the J gene TRBJ2-1, with TRBD1 identical over 7 bases. The junction had 11 bases not matched to a gene; V was cut back by 5 bases and J by 7 bases. CDR1 is SGHAT and CDR2 is FQDESV in the germline V gene (reference sequence). The CDR3 contains 15 residues. The CDR3 coding sequence is TGTGCCAGCAGCCCTCTGGACAGGATTAAGAATGAGCAGTTCTTC. This translates into CASSPLDRIKNEQFF.

The V gene is TRBV7-2, the J gene TRBJ1-2; D gene unclear. Germline V gene lookup returns CDR1 SGHTA and CDR2 FQGNSA. V lost 1 base and J 0 bases, leaving 9 bases between the germline ends. The CDR3 has 15 amino acids. The CDR3 region has the DNA TGTGCCAGCAGCTTAGGCTCGGCTTCTAACTATGGCTACACCTTC. It encodes CASSLGSASNYGYTF.

This clonotype came up many times. V gene TRBV2 combines with J gene TRBJ2-1; unclear D gene. Trimming took 6 bases from V and 2 from J, leaving 2 bases between them. The germline CDR1 and CDR2 sequences are SNHLY and FYNNEI. The CDR3 consists of 11 residues. The CDR3 DNA reads as TGTGCCAGCAGCGCCTACAATGAGCAGTTCTTC. Protein product: CASSAYNEQFF.

This clonotype occurred many times. The chain uses TRBV28 and TRBJ2-5; 12 nucleotides match TRBD2. The CDR3 has 15 residues. Germline V gene sequence: CDR1 MDHEN, CDR2 SYDVKM. The V and J ends lost 5 bases and 5 bases, in that order; junction bases with no gene match: 6. The CDR3 reads CASSLTSGRWETQYF. For the CDR3, the DNA is TGTGCCAGCAGTCTAACTAGCGGGAGGTGGGAGACCCAGTACTTC.

This clonotype was counted at least ten times. This chain connects TRBV3-1 to TRBJ1-2; TRBD1 matches at 9 bases. V lost 4 bases, J lost 4 bases, and 7 bases stayed unmatched. CDR3 length: 15 amino acids. Germline V lookup: CDR1 LGHDT, CDR2 YNNKEL (reference sequence). As DNA, the CDR3 is TGTGCCAGCAGCCCTGGACAGGGGAATGGCTATGGCTACACCTTC. Protein product: CASSPGQGNGYGYTF. Complete variable domain (other parts from reference TRBV3-1 and TRBJ1-2): DTAVSQTPKYLVTQMGNDKSIKCEQNLGHDTMYWYKQDSKKFLKIMFSYNNKELIINETVPNRFSPKSPDKAHLNLHINSLELGDSAVYFCASSPGQGNGYGYTFGSGTRLTVV.

This clonotype was found many times. The J gene is TRBJ1-6, the V gene TRBV10-3; a weak D match, TRBD1 (5 bases). Trimming took off 6 bases at V and 6 bases at J, with 12 bases between the two ends. Germline-derived CDR1 and CDR2 are ENHRY and SYGVKD. This CDR3 has 14 residues. CDR3 nucleotide sequence: TGTGCCATCAGCGCCGCTGGGGGTAATTCACCCCTCCACTTT. This sequence encodes CAISAAGGNSPLHF.

This clonotype appeared many times. The chain joins TRBV5-1 to TRBJ1-5; tentatively, D is TRBD1 (5 bases). Germline-derived CDR1 and CDR2 are SGHRS and YFSETQ. The V and J ends lost 3 bases and 1 base respectively, with 11 bases between them. The CDR3 totals 15 residues. As DNA, the CDR3 is TGCGCCAGCAGCTCTAATGGGGGGAGCAATCAGCCCCAGCATTTT. Translating gives CASSSNGGSNQPQHF.

V and J are TRBV6-1 and TRBJ2-7, with a possible D match to TRBD1 (6 bases). With 6 bases removed from V and 0 bases from J, the gap between germline ends came to 12 bases. Germline V gives CDR1 MNHNS, CDR2 SASEGT. This CDR3 spans 14 amino acids. In nucleotides, the CDR3 is TGTGCCAGCAGGTCCCGGGACACCTCCTACGAGCAGTACTTC. Translating it yields CASRSRDTSYEQYF.

This clonotype was recorded many times. The chain has TRBV4-3 and TRBJ2-1, with TRBD2 matching 9 bases. With 4 bases clipped from V and 3 bases from J, the junction kept 7 bases outside the gene matches. Germline CDR1 LGHNA, CDR2 YSLEER. The CDR3 contains 16 residues. This chain's CDR3 is CASSRMTSGNYNEQFF. The CDR3 DNA is TGCGCCAGCAGCCGAATGACTAGCGGAAACTACAATGAGCAGTTCTTC.

This clonotype was recorded at least ten times. V and J are TRBV6-1 and TRBJ2-5; 10 bases map to TRBD2. Germline V gives CDR1 MNHNS, CDR2 SASEGT. The J segment lost 5 bases and the V segment lost 6 bases, leaving 6 bases of the junction unmatched. CDR3 length equals 14 residues. The CDR3 is CASRRLAGRETQYF. The CDR3 coding sequence is TGTGCCAGCAGACGACTAGCGGGTAGGGAGACCCAGTACTTC.

This chain links TRBV24-1 with TRBJ2-4, with D maybe TRBD2 (5 bases). Trimming pared 0 bases from V and 6 bases from J, leaving 11 bases between. This CDR3 has 15 amino acids. Germline assignment: CDR1 KGHDR and CDR2 SFDVKD. The CDR3: CATSDLRRQINIQYF. CDR3 DNA: TGTGCCACCAGTGATTTGCGGAGGCAGATAAACATTCAGTACTTC.

This clonotype showed up many times. This chain connects TRBV29-1 to TRBJ2-6; 9 positions agree with TRBD1. This CDR3 is 16 amino acids long. Germline CDR1 SQVTM, CDR2 ANQGSEA. J lost 1 base, V lost 1 base, and 2 bases had no gene match. The chain's CDR3 is CSVEGTGVSGANVLTF. CDR3 bases: TGCAGCGTTGAAGGGACAGGGGTTTCTGGGGCCAACGTCCTGACTTTC.

This clonotype was found a few times. The CDR3 nucleotides read TGTGCCAGCAGCGGGGGCCCAGGCGGGATAGGGACAGATACGCAGTATTTT. It specifies CASSGGPGGIGTDTQYF. The chain combines TRBV6-1 with TRBJ2-3, with D perhaps assigned TRBD1 or TRBD2 (6 bases each). The CDR3 contains 17 residues. The germline V and J ends were trimmed by 6 bases and 3 bases, with 22 bases remaining between them. Per the germline V gene, CDR1 is MNHNS and CDR2 is SASEGT.

This clonotype is deemed medium-sized. The rearrangement uses TRBV20-1 and TRBJ2-1; 8 nucleotides align to TRBD2. The CDR3 consists of 16 residues. V trimming: 2 bases; J trimming: 8 bases; junction bases outside the gene matches: 14. Germline V CDR1 and CDR2: DFQATT, SNEGSKA (reference sequence). The CDR3: CSARMSEREYFYEQFF. The CDR3 bases are TGCAGTGCTAGAATGTCGGAGCGGGAGTATTTCTATGAGCAGTTCTTC.

This clonotype has a count of ten or more. This chain links TRBV7-3 with TRBJ2-1, with D perhaps being TRBD1 or TRBD2 (5 bases each). V was shortened by 1 base and J by 9 bases, with 10 bases between the two germline ends. This CDR3 is 13 amino acids long. Per the germline V gene, CDR1 is SGHTA and CDR2 is FQGTGA. The CDR3 DNA follows: TGTGCCAGCAGCTTAATGGGGACGAGTGAGCAGTTCTTC. This gives the protein CASSLMGTSEQFF.

This clonotype was detected many times. The J gene is TRBJ2-1, the V gene TRBV20-1; D gene ambiguous. This CDR3 comprises 13 residues. V was pared by 4 bases and J by 7 bases, with 14 bases between. Germline CDR1 is DFQATT and CDR2 is SNEGSKA (reference sequence). The CDR3 coding sequence is TGCAGTGCTAATCATGGCTCTGGGAATGAGCAGTTCTTC. This sequence encodes CSANHGSGNEQFF.

This clonotype was seen many times. V and J are TRBV12-3 or TRBV12-4 and TRBJ1-2; no clear D gene. V dropped 7 bases and J dropped 4 bases, with 13 bases sitting between them. The CDR3 covers 13 residues. CDR3 sequence (DNA): TGTGCCAGCACCTACTCTCGACTCTATGGCTACACCTTC. Residues: CASTYSRLYGYTF.

Worth noting for this clonotype: A much larger clone sits a single nucleotide away, making a read error possible. The J gene is TRBJ2-7, the V gene TRBV28; 8 nucleotides match TRBD1. The V and J ends lost 11 bases and 4 bases, in that order; junction bases with no gene match: 25. This CDR3 is 18 amino acids long. CDR1 MDHEN and CDR2 SYDVKM come from the germline V gene. CDR3 sequence (DNA): TGTGCCCTCAGCCCCTTGGGCGATGACAGGGGAGGAAAGTACGAGCAGTACTTC. Amino acids: CALSPLGDDRGGKYEQYF.

This clonotype was detected only a few times. The genes are TRBV6-5 and TRBJ1-2; maybe TRBD1 (6 bases). The CDR3 is 15 residues long. V was shortened by 0 bases and J by 2 bases, with 10 bases between the two germline ends. The V gene's germline CDR1 is MNHEY and CDR2 SVGAGI. The CDR3 is CASSYSTGLNYGYTF. The CDR3, as DNA: TGTGCCAGCAGTTACTCGACAGGCCTAAACTATGGCTACACCTTC.